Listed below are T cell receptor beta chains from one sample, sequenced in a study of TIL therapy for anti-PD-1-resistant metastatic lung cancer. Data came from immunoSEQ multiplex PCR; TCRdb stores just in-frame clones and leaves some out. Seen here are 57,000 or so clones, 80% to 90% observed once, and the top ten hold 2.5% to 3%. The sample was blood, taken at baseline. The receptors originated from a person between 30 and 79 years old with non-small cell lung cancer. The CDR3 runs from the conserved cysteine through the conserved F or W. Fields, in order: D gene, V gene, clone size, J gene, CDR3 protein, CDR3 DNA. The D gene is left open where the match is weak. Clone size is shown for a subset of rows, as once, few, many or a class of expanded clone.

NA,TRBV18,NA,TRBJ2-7,CASSPPGLTYEQYF,TGTGCCAGCTCACCACCGGGGCTCACCTACGAGCAGTACTTC
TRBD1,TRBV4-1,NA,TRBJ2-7,CASSPIRTGASYEQYF,TGCGCCAGCAGCCCAATCAGGACAGGGGCCTCCTACGAGCAGTACTTC
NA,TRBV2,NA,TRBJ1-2,CASSWRTEKNGYTF,TGTGCCAGCAGCTGGAGGACAGAAAAAAATGGCTACACCTTC
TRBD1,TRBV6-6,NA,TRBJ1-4,CASRTGNTEKLFF,TGTGCCAGCAGGACAGGGAACACTGAAAAACTGTTTTTT
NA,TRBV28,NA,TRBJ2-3,CASRRYRTSTDTQYF,TGTGCCAGCAGACGGTACAGGACTAGCACAGATACGCAGTATTTT
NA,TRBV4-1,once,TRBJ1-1,CASSQETLGSGRNTEAFF,TGCGCCAGCAGCCAAGAAACGTTGGGATCAGGGCGCAACACTGAAGCTTTCTTT
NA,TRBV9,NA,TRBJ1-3,CASSVGGGVASGNTIYF,TGTGCCAGCAGCGTCGGGGGAGGGGTTGCCTCTGGAAACACCATATATTTT
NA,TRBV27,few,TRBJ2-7,CASSSSYEQYF,TGTGCCAGCAGTTCCTCCTACGAGCAGTACTTC
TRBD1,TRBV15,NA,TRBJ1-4,CATSGLDRAGEEKLFF,TGTGCCACCAGCGGACTCGACAGGGCTGGAGAAGAAAAACTGTTTTTT
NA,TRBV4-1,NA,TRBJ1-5,CASSHDSDKGLQEPQHF,TGCGCCAGCAGCCACGATTCGGACAAGGGGCTCCAGGAGCCCCAGCATTTT
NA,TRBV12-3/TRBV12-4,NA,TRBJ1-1,CASKEDRGTEAFF,TGTGCCAGCAAGGAGGACAGAGGGACTGAAGCTTTCTTT
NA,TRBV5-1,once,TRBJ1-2,CASSLGDRPYGYTF,TGCGCCAGCAGCTTGGGGGATCGACCTTATGGCTACACCTTC
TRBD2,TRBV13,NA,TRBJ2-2,CASSPPTSPARELFF,TGTGCCAGCAGCCCACCGACTAGCCCCGCCCGGGAGCTGTTTTTT
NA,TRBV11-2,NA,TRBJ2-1,CASSLAGGLPYNEQFF,TGTGCCAGCAGCTTAGCTGGGGGCCTACCTTACAATGAGCAGTTCTTC
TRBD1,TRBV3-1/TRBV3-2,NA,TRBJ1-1,CASSPRQGWATEAFF,TGTGCCAGCAGCCCTCGACAGGGGTGGGCCACTGAAGCTTTCTTT
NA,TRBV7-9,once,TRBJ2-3,CASSPRHGTDTQYF,TGTGCCAGCAGCCCCAGGCATGGCACAGATACGCAGTATTTT
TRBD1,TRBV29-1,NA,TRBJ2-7,CSVTKDRVRYF,TGCAGCGTTACCAAGGACAGGGTGAGGTACTTC
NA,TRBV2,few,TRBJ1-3,CASSVVGRATGNTIYF,TGTGCCAGCAGTGTCGTTGGCAGGGCTACTGGAAACACCATATATTTT
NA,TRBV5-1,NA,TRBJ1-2,CASSLALAGSHGYTF,TGCGCCAGCAGCTTGGCCCTGGCAGGGTCTCATGGCTACACCTTC
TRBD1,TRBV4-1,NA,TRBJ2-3,CASSHGQGAYTDTQYF,TGCGCCAGCAGCCACGGACAGGGGGCCTACACAGATACGCAGTATTTT
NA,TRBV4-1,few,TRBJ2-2,CASSQVLITAGELFF,TGCGCCAGCAGCCAGGTTCTAATTACGGCCGGGGAGCTGTTTTTT
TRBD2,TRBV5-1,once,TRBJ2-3,CASSLPSGSSTDTQYF,TGCGCCAGCAGCTTACCGAGCGGGAGTAGCACAGATACGCAGTATTTT
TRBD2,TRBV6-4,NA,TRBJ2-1,CASSLGLAGSDEQFF,TGTGCCAGCAGCCTAGGACTAGCGGGCTCGGATGAGCAGTTCTTC
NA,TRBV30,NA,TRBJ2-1,CAWSVRNNVGNEQFF,TGTGCCTGGAGTGTAAGGAATAATGTGGGGAATGAGCAGTTCTTC
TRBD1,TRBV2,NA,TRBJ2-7,CASSPGTGGLYEQYF,TGTGCCAGCAGTCCTGGGACAGGGGGCCTCTACGAGCAGTACTTC
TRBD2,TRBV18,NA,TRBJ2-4,CASSPIGRENIQYF,TGTGCCAGCTCACCTATTGGGAGGGAAAACATTCAGTACTTC
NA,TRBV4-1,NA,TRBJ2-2,CASSPRPILGTGELFF,TGCGCCAGCAGTCCCCGACCGATCTTGGGCACCGGGGAGCTGTTTTTT
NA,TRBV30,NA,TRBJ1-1,CALRAGLNTEAFF,TGTGCCTTGAGGGCCGGGTTGAACACTGAAGCTTTCTTT
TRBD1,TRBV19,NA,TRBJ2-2,CASMGQGSTGELFF,TGTGCCAGTATGGGACAGGGGAGCACCGGGGAGCTGTTTTTT
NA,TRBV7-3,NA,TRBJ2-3,CASSLNGIQTEADTQYF,TGTGCCAGCAGCTTAAATGGGATACAGACTGAGGCAGATACGCAGTATTTT
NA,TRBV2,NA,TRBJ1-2,CASSQGGTTRRGYTF,TGTGCCAGCAGTCAAGGCGGGACGACCAGAAGAGGCTACACCTTC